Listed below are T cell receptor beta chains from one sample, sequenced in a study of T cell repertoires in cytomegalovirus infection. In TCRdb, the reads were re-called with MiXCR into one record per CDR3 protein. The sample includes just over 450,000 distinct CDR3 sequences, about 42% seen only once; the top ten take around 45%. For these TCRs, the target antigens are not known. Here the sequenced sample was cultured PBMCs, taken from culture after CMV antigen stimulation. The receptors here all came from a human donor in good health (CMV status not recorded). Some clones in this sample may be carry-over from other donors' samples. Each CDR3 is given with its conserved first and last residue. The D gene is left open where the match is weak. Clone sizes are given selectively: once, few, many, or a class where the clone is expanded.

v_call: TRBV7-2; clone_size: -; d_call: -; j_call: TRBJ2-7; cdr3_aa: CASSLRQNSYEQYF; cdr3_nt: TGTGCCAGCAGCCTAAGACAGAACTCCTACGAGCAGTACTTC
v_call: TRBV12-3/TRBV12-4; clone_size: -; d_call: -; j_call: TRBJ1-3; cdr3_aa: CASTPLPPGGNTIYF; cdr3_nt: TGTGCCAGCACCCCACTTCCCCCTGGCGGAAACACCATATATTTT
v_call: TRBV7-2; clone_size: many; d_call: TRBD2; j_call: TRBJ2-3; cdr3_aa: CASSPQTSAGTDTQYF; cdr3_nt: TGTGCCAGCAGTCCTCAGACTAGCGCGGGGACAGATACGCAGTATTTT
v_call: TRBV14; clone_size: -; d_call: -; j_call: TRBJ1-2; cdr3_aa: CASSRMGRDLYGYTF; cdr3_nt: TGTGCCAGCAGCCGAATGGGACGGGACCTCTATGGCTACACCTTC
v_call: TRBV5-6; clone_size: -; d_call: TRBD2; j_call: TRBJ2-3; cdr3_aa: CASSLELAGGTSTDTQYF; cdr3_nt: TGTGCCAGCAGCTTGGAACTAGCGGGGGGAACTAGCACAGATACGCAGTATTTT
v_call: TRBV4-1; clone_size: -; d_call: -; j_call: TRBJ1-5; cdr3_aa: CASNREVYSNQPQHF; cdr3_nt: TGCGCCAGCAACCGGGAAGTCTATAGCAATCAGCCCCAGCATTTT
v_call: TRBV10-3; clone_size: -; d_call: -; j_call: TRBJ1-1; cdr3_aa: CAISESAGGNTEAFF; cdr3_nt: TGTGCCATCAGTGAGTCTGCCGGGGGGAACACTGAAGCTTTCTTT
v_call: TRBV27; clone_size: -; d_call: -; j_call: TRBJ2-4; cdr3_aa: CASSLSRSVGKNIQYF; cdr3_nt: TGTGCCAGCAGTTTGTCGAGGAGCGTAGGCAAAAACATTCAGTACTTC
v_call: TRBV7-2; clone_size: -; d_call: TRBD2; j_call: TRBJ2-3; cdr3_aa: CASSLVALAGVDTQYF; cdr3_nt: TGTGCCAGCAGCTTAGTAGCCCTAGCGGGAGTAGATACGCAGTATTTT
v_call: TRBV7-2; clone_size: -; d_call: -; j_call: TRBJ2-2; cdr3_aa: CASSGRIGELFF; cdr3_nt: TGTGCCAGCAGCGGAAGGATCGGGGAGCTGTTTTTT
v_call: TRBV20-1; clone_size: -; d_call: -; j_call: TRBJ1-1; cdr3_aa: CSATRNKRGTEAFF; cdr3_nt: TGCAGTGCTACTCGAAACAAAAGGGGCACTGAAGCTTTCTTT
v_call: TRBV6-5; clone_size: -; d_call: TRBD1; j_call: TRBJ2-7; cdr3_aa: CASSYSGTGDEQYF; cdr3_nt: TGTGCCAGCAGTTACTCGGGGACAGGGGACGAGCAGTACTTC
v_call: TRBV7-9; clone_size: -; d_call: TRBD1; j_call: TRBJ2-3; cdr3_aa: CASSLMQGQTTDTQYF; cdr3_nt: TGTGCCAGCAGCTTAATGCAGGGACAGACCACAGATACGCAGTATTTT
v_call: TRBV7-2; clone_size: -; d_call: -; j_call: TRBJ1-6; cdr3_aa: CASSFTAGSPLHF; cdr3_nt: TGTGCCAGCAGCTTCACAGCGGGGTCACCCCTCCACTTT
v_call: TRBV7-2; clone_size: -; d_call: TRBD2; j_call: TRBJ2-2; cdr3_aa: CASSLGLAGGRAGELFF; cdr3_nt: TGTGCCAGCAGCCTGGGACTAGCGGGAGGACGGGCCGGGGAGCTGTTTTTT
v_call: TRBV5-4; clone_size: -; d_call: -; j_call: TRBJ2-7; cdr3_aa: CASSYGFPQGYYEQYF; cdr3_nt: TGTGCCAGCAGCTACGGGTTTCCCCAGGGGTATTACGAGCAGTACTTC
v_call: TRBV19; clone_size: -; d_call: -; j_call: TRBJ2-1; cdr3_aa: CASSKDTNEQFF; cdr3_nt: TGTGCCAGTAGTAAAGATACCAATGAGCAGTTCTTC
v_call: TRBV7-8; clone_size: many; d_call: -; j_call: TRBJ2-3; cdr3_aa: CASSPRISGPDTQYF; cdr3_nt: TGTGCCAGCAGCCCTAGAATATCGGGGCCGGATACGCAGTATTTT
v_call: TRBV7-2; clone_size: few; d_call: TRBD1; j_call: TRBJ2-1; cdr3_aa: CASTGTGDRAYNEQFF; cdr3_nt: TGTGCCAGCACCGGGACTGGGGACAGGGCTTACAATGAGCAGTTCTTC
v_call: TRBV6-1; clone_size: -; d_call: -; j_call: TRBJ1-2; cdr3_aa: CASSTSGRRSYTF; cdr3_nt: TGTGCCAGCAGTACGTCAGGGAGGCGCAGCTACACCTTC
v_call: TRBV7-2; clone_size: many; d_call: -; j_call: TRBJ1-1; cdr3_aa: CASSLVLMNTEAFF; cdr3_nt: TGTGCCAGCAGCTTAGTGTTGATGAACACTGAAGCTTTCTTT
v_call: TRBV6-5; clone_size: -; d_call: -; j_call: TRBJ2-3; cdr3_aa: CASTHLGGSDTQYF; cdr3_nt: TGTGCCAGCACGCACTTGGGGGGATCAGATACGCAGTATTTT
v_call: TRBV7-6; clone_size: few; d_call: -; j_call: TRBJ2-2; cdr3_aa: CASSSGHAIRELFF; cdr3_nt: TGTGCCAGCAGCTCGGGACACGCGATCCGGGAGCTGTTTTTT
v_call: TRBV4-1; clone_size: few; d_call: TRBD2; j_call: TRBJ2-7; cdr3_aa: CASSQGGLAGVNSEQYF; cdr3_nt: TGCGCCAGCAGCCAAGGGGGACTAGCGGGAGTTAACAGCGAGCAGTACTTC
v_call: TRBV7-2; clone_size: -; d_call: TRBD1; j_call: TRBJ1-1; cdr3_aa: CASSPDLGQAEAFF; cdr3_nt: TGTGCCAGCAGCCCCGACCTCGGACAGGCTGAAGCTTTCTTT
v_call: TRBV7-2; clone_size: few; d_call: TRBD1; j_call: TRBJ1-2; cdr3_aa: CASLTRDRELNYGYTF; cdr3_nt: TGTGCCAGTCTAACCCGGGACAGGGAGTTAAACTATGGCTACACCTTC
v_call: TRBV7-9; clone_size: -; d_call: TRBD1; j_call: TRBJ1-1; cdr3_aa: CASSLGQGVYTEAFF; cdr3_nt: TGTGCCAGCAGCTTAGGACAGGGGGTGTACACTGAAGCTTTCTTT
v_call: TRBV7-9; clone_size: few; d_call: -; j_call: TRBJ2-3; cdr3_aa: CASSLGGLTTDTQYF; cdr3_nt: TGTGCCAGCAGCCTCGGGGGCCTTACCACAGATACGCAGTATTTT
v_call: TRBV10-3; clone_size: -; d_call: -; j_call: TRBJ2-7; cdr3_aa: CAISESTGSTYEQYF; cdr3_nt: TGTGCCATCAGTGAGTCGACAGGTAGTACCTACGAGCAGTACTTC
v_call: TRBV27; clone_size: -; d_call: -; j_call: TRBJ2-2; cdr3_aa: CASTPTRGELFF; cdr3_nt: TGTGCCAGCACCCCGACTAGAGGGGAGCTGTTTTTT
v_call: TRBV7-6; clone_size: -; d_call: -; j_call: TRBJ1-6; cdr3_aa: CASSLARGGSPLHF; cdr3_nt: TGTGCCAGCAGCTTAGCCAGGGGTGGTTCACCCCTCCACTTT
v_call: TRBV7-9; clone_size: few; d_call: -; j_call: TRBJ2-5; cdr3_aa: CASSPTPGAGETQYF; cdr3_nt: TGTGCCAGCAGCCCCACCCCAGGGGCCGGGGAGACCCAGTACTTC
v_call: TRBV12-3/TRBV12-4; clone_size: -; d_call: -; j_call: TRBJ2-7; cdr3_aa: CASSSDTYSYEQYF; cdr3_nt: TGTGCCAGCAGCTCGGACACTTACTCCTACGAGCAGTACTTC
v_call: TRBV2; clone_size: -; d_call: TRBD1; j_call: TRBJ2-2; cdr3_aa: CASIGTANTGELFF; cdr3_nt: TGTGCCAGCATCGGGACAGCGAACACCGGGGAGCTGTTTTTT
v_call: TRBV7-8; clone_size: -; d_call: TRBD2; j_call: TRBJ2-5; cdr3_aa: CASSFLAGVLETQYF; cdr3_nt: TGTGCCAGCAGCTTCCTAGCGGGAGTCCTAGAGACCCAGTACTTC
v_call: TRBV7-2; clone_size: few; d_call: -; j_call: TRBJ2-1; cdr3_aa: CASSLGVEYNEQFF; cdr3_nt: TGTGCCAGCAGCTTAGGGGTAGAGTACAATGAGCAGTTCTTC
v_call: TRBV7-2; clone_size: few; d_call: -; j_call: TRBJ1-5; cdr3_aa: CASSPEGDQPQHF; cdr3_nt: TGTGCCAGCAGCCCCGAAGGGGATCAGCCCCAGCATTTT
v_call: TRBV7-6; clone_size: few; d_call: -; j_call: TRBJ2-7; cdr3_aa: CASSLDLGLEQYF; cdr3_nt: TGTGCCAGCAGCTTGGATTTGGGGTTGGAGCAGTACTTC
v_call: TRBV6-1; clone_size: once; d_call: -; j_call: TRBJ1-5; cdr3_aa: CASKGDGNSNQPQHF; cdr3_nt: TGTGCCAGCAAGGGAGACGGGAATAGCAATCAGCCCCAGCATTTT
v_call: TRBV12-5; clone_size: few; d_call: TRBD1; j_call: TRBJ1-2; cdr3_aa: CASGPTGVGGYTF; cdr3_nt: TGTGCTAGTGGTCCGACAGGGGTCGGGGGCTACACCTTC
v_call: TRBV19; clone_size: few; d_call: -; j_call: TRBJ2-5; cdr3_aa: CASSPTGWQETQYF; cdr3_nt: TGTGCCAGTAGTCCGACGGGATGGCAAGAGACCCAGTACTTC
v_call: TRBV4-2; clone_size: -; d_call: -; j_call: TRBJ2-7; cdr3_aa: CASSQEYASAAYEQYF; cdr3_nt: TGTGCCAGCAGCCAAGAGTACGCTAGCGCCGCCTACGAGCAGTACTTC
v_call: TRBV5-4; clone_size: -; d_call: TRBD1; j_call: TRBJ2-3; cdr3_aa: CASTRTGSADTQYF; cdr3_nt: TGTGCCAGCACCAGGACAGGGAGCGCAGATACGCAGTATTTT
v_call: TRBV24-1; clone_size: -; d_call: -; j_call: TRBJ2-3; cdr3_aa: CATSGDGDTQYF; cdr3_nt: TGTGCCACCAGTGGAGACGGAGATACGCAGTATTTT
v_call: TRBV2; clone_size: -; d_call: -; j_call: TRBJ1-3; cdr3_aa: CASSEGTEWTGNTIYF; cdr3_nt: TGTGCCAGCAGTGAAGGGACTGAGTGGACTGGAAACACCATATATTTT
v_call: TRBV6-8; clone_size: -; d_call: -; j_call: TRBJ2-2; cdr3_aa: CASSLYQNTGELFF; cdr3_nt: TGTGCCAGCAGTTTGTACCAGAACACCGGGGAGCTGTTTTTT
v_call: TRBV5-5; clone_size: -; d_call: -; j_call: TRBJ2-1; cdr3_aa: CASSFGWSYNEQFF; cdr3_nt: TGTGCCAGCAGCTTCGGATGGTCCTACAATGAGCAGTTCTTC
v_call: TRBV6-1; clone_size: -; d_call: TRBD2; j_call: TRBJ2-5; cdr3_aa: CASSEALLAGGPGETQYF; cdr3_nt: TGTGCCAGCAGTGAAGCGCTCCTAGCGGGGGGGCCCGGAGAGACCCAGTACTTC
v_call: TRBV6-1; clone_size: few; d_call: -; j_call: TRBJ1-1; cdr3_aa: CAASGGNTEAFF; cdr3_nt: TGTGCCGCCAGTGGGGGGAACACTGAAGCTTTCTTT
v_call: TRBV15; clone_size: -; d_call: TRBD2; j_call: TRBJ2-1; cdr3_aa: CATSRPRGSGSNNEQFF; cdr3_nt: TGTGCCACCAGCAGACCGCGGGGTAGCGGGAGCAACAATGAGCAGTTCTTC
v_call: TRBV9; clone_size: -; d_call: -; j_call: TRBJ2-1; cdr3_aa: CASGRQAGMNEQFF; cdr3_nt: TGTGCCAGCGGAAGACAGGCGGGCATGAATGAGCAGTTCTTC